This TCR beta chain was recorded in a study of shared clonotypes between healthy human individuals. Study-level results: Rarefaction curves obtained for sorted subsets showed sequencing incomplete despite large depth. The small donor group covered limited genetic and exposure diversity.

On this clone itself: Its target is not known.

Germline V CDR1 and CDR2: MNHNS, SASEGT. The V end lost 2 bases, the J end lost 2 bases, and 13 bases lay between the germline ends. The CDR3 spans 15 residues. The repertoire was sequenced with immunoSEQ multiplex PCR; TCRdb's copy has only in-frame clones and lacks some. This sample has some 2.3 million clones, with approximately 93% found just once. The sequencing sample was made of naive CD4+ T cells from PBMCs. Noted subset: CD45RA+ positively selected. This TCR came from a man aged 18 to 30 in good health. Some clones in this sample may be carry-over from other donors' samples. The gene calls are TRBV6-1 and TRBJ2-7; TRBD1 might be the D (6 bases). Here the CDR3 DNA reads TGTGCCAGCAGTGAAAAGGGACATGCCGCCTACGAGCAGTACTTC. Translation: CASSEKGHAAYEQYF.